This TCR beta chain comes out of a study of blood T cell repertoires in COVID-19. In the study overall: Donors in the United States, Italy and Spain gave samples during acute or convalescent COVID-19. PBMCs, B-cell-depleted T cells, or T cells provided the cDNA or gDNA that made up the material.

Per the study methods: Amplification from reference gene primers served as the basis for estimated nucleated cell counts. Measured with immunoSEQ multiplex PCR; TCRdb has only the in-frame clones, and not every one. From that table come the V and J calls and clone size; the DNA was used to work out D and trimming. The data show roughly 110,000 clones, 81% seen once. The CDR3 is made up of 15 amino acids. The junction had 4 bases not matched to a gene; V was cut back by 1 base and J by 6 bases. Per the germline V gene, CDR1 is LNHNV and CDR2 is YYDKDF (reference sequence). The chain recombines TRBV15 with TRBJ1-5; TRBD1 agrees at 9 bases. This clonotype originated in a man aged 50 or older with acute or convalescent COVID-19. The sample consisted of peripheral blood. CDR3 bases: TGTGCCACCAGCAGAGCGGGGACAGGGACTCAGCCCCAGCATTTT. It encodes CATSRAGTGTQPQHF.